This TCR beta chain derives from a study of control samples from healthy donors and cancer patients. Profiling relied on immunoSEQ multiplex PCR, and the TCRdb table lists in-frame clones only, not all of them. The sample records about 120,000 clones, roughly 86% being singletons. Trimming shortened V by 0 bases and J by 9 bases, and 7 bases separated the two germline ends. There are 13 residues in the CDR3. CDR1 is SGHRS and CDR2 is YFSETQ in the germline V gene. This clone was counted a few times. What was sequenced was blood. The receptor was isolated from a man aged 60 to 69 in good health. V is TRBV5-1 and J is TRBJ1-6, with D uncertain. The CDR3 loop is CASSLDEVSPLHF. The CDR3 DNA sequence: TGCGCCAGCAGCTTGGACGAGGTTTCACCCCTCCACTTT.